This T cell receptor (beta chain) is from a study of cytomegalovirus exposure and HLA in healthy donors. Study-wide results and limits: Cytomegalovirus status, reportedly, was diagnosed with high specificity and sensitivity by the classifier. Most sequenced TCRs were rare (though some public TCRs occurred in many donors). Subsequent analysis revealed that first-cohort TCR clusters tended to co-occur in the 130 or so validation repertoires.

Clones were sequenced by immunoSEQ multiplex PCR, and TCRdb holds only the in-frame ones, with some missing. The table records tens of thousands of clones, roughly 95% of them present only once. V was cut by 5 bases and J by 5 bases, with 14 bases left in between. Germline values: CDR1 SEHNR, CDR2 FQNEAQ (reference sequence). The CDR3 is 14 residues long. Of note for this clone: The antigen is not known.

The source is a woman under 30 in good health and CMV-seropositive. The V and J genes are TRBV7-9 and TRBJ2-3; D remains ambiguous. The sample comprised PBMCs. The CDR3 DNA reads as TGTGCCAGCAGCACCCGCCTAGGCGGAGATACGCAGTATTTT. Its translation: CASSTRLGGDTQYF.